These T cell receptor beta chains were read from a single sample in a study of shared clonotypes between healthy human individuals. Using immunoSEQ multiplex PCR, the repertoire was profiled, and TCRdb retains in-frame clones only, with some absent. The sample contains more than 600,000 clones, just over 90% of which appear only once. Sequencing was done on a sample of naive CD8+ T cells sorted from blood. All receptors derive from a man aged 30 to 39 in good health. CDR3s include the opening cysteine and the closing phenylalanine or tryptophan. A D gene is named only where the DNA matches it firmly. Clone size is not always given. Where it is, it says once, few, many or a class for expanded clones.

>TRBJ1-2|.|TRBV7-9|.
CASSFLYRVLNYGYTF
TGTGCCAGCAGCTTTTTGTACAGAGTGCTAAACTATGGCTACACCTTC
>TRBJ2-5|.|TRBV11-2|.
CASSPQDRKETQYF
TGTGCCAGCAGCCCCCAGGACAGAAAAGAGACCCAGTACTTC
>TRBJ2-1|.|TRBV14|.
CASSYRSEQFF
TGTGCCAGCTCGTATCGTAGTGAGCAGTTCTTC
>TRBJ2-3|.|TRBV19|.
CASSIVAGPTDTQYF
TGTGCCAGTAGTATAGTGGCAGGTCCCACAGATACGCAGTATTTT
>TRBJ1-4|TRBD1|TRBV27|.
CASSDGTGDVMEKLFF
TGTGCCAGCAGTGACGGGACAGGGGATGTCATGGAAAAACTGTTTTTT
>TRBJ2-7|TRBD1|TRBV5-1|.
CASSPGTGTDEQYF
TGCGCCAGCAGCCCGGGGACAGGGACCGACGAGCAGTACTTC
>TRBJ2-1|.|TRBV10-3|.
CAISELGNEQFF
TGTGCCATCAGTGAGTTGGGGAATGAGCAGTTCTTC
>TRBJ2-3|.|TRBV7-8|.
CASSNRLSSSTDTQYF
TGTGCCAGCAGCAACAGACTTAGCAGTAGCACAGATACGCAGTATTTT
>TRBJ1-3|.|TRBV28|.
CASSFLSSGNTIYF
TGTGCCAGCAGCTTTCTGAGCTCTGGAAACACCATATATTTT
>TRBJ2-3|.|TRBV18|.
CASSPPTDTQYF
TGTGCCAGCTCACCACCCACAGATACGCAGTATTTT
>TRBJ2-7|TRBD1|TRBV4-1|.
CASSHDGQGKYEQYF
TGCGCCAGCAGCCATGATGGACAGGGGAAGTACGAGCAGTACTTC
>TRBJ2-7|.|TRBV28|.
CASSSGRTTYEQYF
TGTGCCAGCAGTTCGGGACGTACTACCTACGAGCAGTACTTC
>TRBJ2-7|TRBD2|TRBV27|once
CATPGGTSGLYEQYF
TGTGCCACTCCTGGGGGGACTAGCGGACTATACGAGCAGTACTTC
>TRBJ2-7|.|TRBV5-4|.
CASSYGTERYEQYF
TGTGCCAGCAGCTACGGGACTGAGCGCTACGAGCAGTACTTC
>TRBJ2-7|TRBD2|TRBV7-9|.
CASSSSGINEQYF
TGTGCCAGCAGCTCTAGCGGGATCAACGAGCAGTACTTC
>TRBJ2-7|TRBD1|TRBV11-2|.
CASSQNPTGNPYEQYF
TGTGCCAGCAGCCAAAACCCGACAGGGAACCCCTACGAGCAGTACTTC
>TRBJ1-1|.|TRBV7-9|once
CASGGIEAFF
TGTGCCAGCGGTGGGATTGAAGCTTTCTTT